This TCR beta chain was recovered during a study of cytomegalovirus exposure and HLA in healthy donors (dated by TCRdb to 2016 to 2017). About the full investigation: According to an earlier analysis of 587 of the donors, about 180 million T cells yielded 100 million or so unique TCR beta sequences and approximately 280 Gb of sequence data. Roughly 320 gigabases of sequencing data and 75 million to 85 million unique TCR sequences made up an early release that covered approximately 700 HLA-typed donors. Of the 300 to 400 genotyped donors, around 81% fell in the genetic ancestry cluster associated with self-reported Caucasian donors. The study aimed to test whether signatures of past pathogen exposure could be identified by cataloging public T cell receptors. The study profiled the T cell repertoires of about 640 subjects by immunosequencing and related them to cytomegalovirus serostatus. Besides the first cohort of hundreds of subjects, a separate validation cohort made up of 120 different subjects was used. To predict cytomegalovirus infection status, the study combined high-throughput TCR immunosequencing, statistical association of individual TCRs with disease status, and machine learning. In a later analysis, previously published TCR beta repertoires from 666 donors were re-analyzed and high-resolution HLA genotyping was added so that TCR occurrence patterns could be studied. Rather than drawing on any new phenotypic data, the later analysis identified candidate immune exposures from TCR beta sequences and the way those sequences occurred across donors. To decide whether each TCR beta V gene segment behaved as functional or pseudogenic, an earlier analysis of some 570 of the donors relied on high-throughput TCR beta sequencing. Donor age, sex, ethnicity and CMV serostatus were compiled alongside the repertoire data. Genome-wide SNP genotypes for about 55% of the 666 donors were used in a later genetic analysis, which treated that subset as a discovery cohort. All discovery cohort repertoires had been generated on a single sequencing platform. Class I and class II HLA loci were covered by the typing at four-digit resolution. Typing coverage varied by locus: roughly 629-630 donors for A, B, C, DRB1 and DQB1; some 520 for DQA1; about 600 for DPA1; approximately 490 for DPB1. About 5 DR-DQ haplotypes were handled as single units for association and clustering, since linkage in the cohort was strong. Across 398 genotyped donors of the cohort, an average of about 240,000 unique TCR beta nucleotide sequences per donor were sequenced, and roughly 17% of those sequences were non-productive.

A word on this clone: This clone's antigen is unknown. There are no base qualities to consult, and no much larger clone falls within one base.

The cohort consisted of 650 to 850 healthy bone marrow donors. At the time of sampling, all cohort members were nominally healthy, though unrecorded immune exposures were likely present. The donor was CMV seropositive and was included in the group of 250 to 300 seropositive cohort members. A peripheral blood sample was provided by each donor, and peripheral blood mononuclear cells were used for TCR beta sequencing. The Qiagen DNeasy Blood Extraction Kit was used to extract genomic DNA from the blood cell samples. Libraries came from the immunoSEQ multiplex PCR assay. For the multiplex PCR, a mixture combining 60 forward primers for TCR Vbeta segments and 13 reverse primers for TCR Jbeta segments was used. A multiplex PCR assay on genomic DNA amplified the CDR3 region of rearranged TCR beta genes. On the Illumina HiSeq System, the amplified TCR beta libraries were sequenced as 87-base-pair reads. Turning to the authors' computational methods: A later analysis counted approximately 74 million unique TCR beta chains across the 666 repertoires, and some 11 million of these chains were shared by at least two donors. A nearest-neighbor algorithm error-corrected the raw reads and collapsed the reads into unique sequences, merging closely related sequences to remove PCR and sequencing errors. V, D and J gene segments were assigned by aligning CDR3 sequences to IMGT reference sequences. For a sequence to be retained, a match of at least six nucleotides to both a V gene segment and a J gene segment was required. Rearrangements were called productive when the CDR3 lacked stop codons and stayed in frame with V and J; all others were non-productive. Following IMGT convention, CDR3 was defined as the stretch from the second conserved V-encoded cysteine up to the conserved J-encoded phenylalanine. The earlier analysis of fewer than 750 of the donors excluded sequences that lacked an unambiguous match to a single V gene segment. In an earlier analysis of approximately 560 of the donors, a V segment was called functional when productive rearrangements were above 56.7%, and segregating when the standard deviation between donors exceeded 5%. To diagnose cytomegalovirus status from the catalog of TCR beta chain sequences, a statistical classification framework was built. V and J gene assignment, in a later analysis, came from comparing TCR nucleotide sequences with IMGT/GENE-DB human TR gene sequences. The TCRdist pipeline was used in a later analysis to assign CDR3 sequences and most-parsimonious VDJ recombination scenarios. In a later analysis, every TCR beta chain was defined by the combination of its CDR3 amino acid sequence and its V-gene family, and reads without a unique V-gene family were dropped. To address suspected cross-contamination and a sequencing artifact, a later analysis removed 592 highly shared, low-generation-probability nucleotide sequences. In a later analysis, a clonal expansion index for each public chain was calculated from normalized within-repertoire ranks of inferred template counts. In a later analysis, generation probabilities were computed using a VDJ recombination model fitted to out-of-frame rearrangements, and the results were checked against IGoR. In a later analysis, TCR-TCR, TCR-HLA and TCR-CMV co-occurrence was scored with hypergeometric tests, and a repertoire-size bias correction was applied to TCR pairs. A later analysis estimated false discovery rates by permuting HLA or CMV assignments 20 times. In a later analysis, co-occurring TCRs were grouped using DBSCAN, with TCRdist sequence similarity added in when clustering inside HLA-allele-positive subsets. Repertoires with fewer than 30,000 or more than 120,000 public chains were left out of co-occurrence clustering, as were four to six repertoires with anomalous nucleotide sharing. TCRdb holds this immuneACCESS table with in-frame rearrangements only. Some clones are missing; in checked studies, unresolved V genes explain under half, and the rest has no known cause. V, J and clone size are taken as reported in that table, and D and trimming were inferred from the DNA itself. This sample gives approximately 150,000 clones in total; around 68% of them show up just once. The ten largest clones represent 2.5% to 3% of the sample.

What the work shows at the level of the full study, not this receptor alone: A few of the identified cytomegalovirus-associated TCR beta chains were confirmed in vitro to be specific for cytomegalovirus antigens. Because HLA typing was unavailable for some donors at each locus, only the typed subset was used in association tests. A later analysis found that TCR association rates varied across HLA loci, with DRB1 alleles showing the most associated TCRs and HLA-C alleles the fewest. According to the authors, the approach could potentially be generalized to other disease states and immunological phenotypes. According to a later analysis, parvovirus B19, influenza, CMV and Epstein-Barr virus appeared linked to several top co-occurrence clusters. The classifier was reported to diagnose cytomegalovirus status with high specificity and sensitivity in both the original and validation cohorts. Compared with equally common non-associated chains, HLA-associated TCR beta chains in a later analysis were more clonally expanded and had lower generation probabilities. A further reported finding was that TCR beta sequences accurately predicted the HLA-A and HLA-B alleles for most subjects in the first cohort. The sequencing pipeline was judged likely to have produced a cluster of highly shared sequence variants as a technical artifact. In a later analysis, most CMV-associated TCR beta chains were found to appear HLA-restricted, with HLA associations seemingly driven largely by CMV exposure. At a false discovery rate of 0.05, a later analysis linked roughly 17,000 TCR beta sequences to specific HLA alleles. Because counts were too low, some 17 rarely observed V segments, including chromosome 9 orphons, were excluded from the earlier analysis of around 590 of the donors. Most TCR sequences were seen in very few donors, while some public TCRs were found in many individuals. An association between a missense DCLRE1C variant and V-gene and J-gene trimming of TCR beta chains was found in a later genetic analysis and replicated in an independent cohort. In a later genetic analysis, fewer N-insertions in productive TCRs were reported among donors in an Asian-associated ancestry cluster than the roughly 710-donor mean. Correlated functional status among segregating V segments might be attributable to linkage disequilibrium, but an unknown experimental factor could not be ruled out. Roughly uniform sequencing depth across donors was assumed in presence/absence analyses, although this assumption may not hold. In the study, 150 to 200 TCR beta chains were listed as associated with cytomegalovirus. CMV serostatus was the only immune exposure information available for the cohort. When HLA alleles, especially DR and DQ, strongly co-occurred, attributing TCR associations to individual alleles was difficult. In an earlier analysis of over 550 of the donors, most TCR beta V segments were observed in productive rearrangements about 87% or about 30% of the time, broadly matching IMGT annotations. The cohort was sequenced for TCR beta chains only, and without alpha or paired-chain data the features that could be detected were limited.

The sequence was obtained from a woman in her 40s in good health and CMV-seropositive. The sample taken for sequencing was PBMCs.

The base sequence is TGTGCCAGCCTACCTTCGACTCTGAGCGGGGAGCTGTTTTTT. Translation gives CASLPSTLSGELFF. The chain is made from TRBV5-4 and TRBJ2-2; the D gene assignment is ambiguous. For CDR1 and CDR2, the germline V gene (reference sequence) lists SGHNT and YYREEE. The V end loses 7 bases and the J end loses 7 bases, and a stretch of 17 bases separates them. Reading from cysteine to phenylalanine, the CDR3 counts 14 amino acids. This entry keeps only the CDR3 DNA: 42 bases, framed from base 1.